This is a list of T cell receptor beta chains from one sample in a study of human T cells and chemical hapten exposure. Via MiXCR, TCRdb re-called the RACE reads, giving one row per CDR3 protein. The sample holds roughly 46,000 distinct CDR3 sequences, 4% to 4.5% seen once. The sequencing sample was made of whole blood. The source of these receptors is a human donor in good health. Some clones in this sample may be carry-over from other donors' samples. CDR3s include the opening cysteine and the closing phenylalanine or tryptophan. The D gene is left open where the match is weak. Clone size is given for some rows only: seen once, a few or many times, or a class if the clone is expanded.

abundance: .; v_gene: TRBV5-6; d_gene: .; j_gene: TRBJ2-1; CDR3nt: TGTGCCAGCAGCTTGTTTTTTGGTCCTGAGTTCTTC; CDR3aa: CASSLFFGPEFF
abundance: .; v_gene: TRBV29-1; d_gene: TRBD1; j_gene: TRBJ2-1; CDR3nt: TGCAGCGTGGAAATTGGACAGGGATATGAGCAGTTCTTC; CDR3aa: CSVEIGQGYEQFF
abundance: many; v_gene: TRBV28; d_gene: .; j_gene: TRBJ1-3; CDR3nt: TGTGCCAGCAGTTCCCCGACACTCTCTGGAAACACCATATATTTT; CDR3aa: CASSSPTLSGNTIYF
abundance: many; v_gene: TRBV12-3/TRBV12-4; d_gene: .; j_gene: TRBJ2-7; CDR3nt: TGTGCCAGCAGTCCCGACAGTTACGAGCAGTACTTC; CDR3aa: CASSPDSYEQYF
abundance: many; v_gene: TRBV25-1; d_gene: TRBD2; j_gene: TRBJ2-7; CDR3nt: TGTGCCAGCAGTGAAGACCCGGGAGGAATGTCCTACGAGCAGTACTTC; CDR3aa: CASSEDPGGMSYEQYF
abundance: many; v_gene: TRBV6-2/TRBV6-3; d_gene: .; j_gene: TRBJ2-4; CDR3nt: TGTGCCAGCAGTTATTGGCGGGGAGACGGTAGAAACATTCAGTACTTC; CDR3aa: CASSYWRGDGRNIQYF
abundance: .; v_gene: TRBV28; d_gene: .; j_gene: TRBJ1-5; CDR3nt: TGTGCCAGCCGACAGGAGGGTTATCAGCCCCAGCATTTT; CDR3aa: CASRQEGYQPQHF
abundance: many; v_gene: TRBV11-2; d_gene: .; j_gene: TRBJ2-3; CDR3nt: TGTGCCAGCAGCTTAGACAGAGGACTGCCAGATACGCAGTATTTT; CDR3aa: CASSLDRGLPDTQYF
abundance: many; v_gene: TRBV11-2; d_gene: .; j_gene: TRBJ1-3; CDR3nt: TGTGCCAGCAGCCTGTCCTCTGGAAACACCATATATTTT; CDR3aa: CASSLSSGNTIYF
abundance: few; v_gene: TRBV28; d_gene: TRBD1; j_gene: TRBJ2-7; CDR3nt: TGTGCCAGCAGTTTGGGACAGGGCGACCTGTCCCTGTCGGAGTACTTC; CDR3aa: CASSLGQGDLSLSEYF
abundance: many; v_gene: TRBV11-2; d_gene: .; j_gene: TRBJ1-4; CDR3nt: TGTGCCAGCACCCAACCGGGATCACACAATGAAAAACTGTTTTTT; CDR3aa: CASTQPGSHNEKLFF
abundance: many; v_gene: TRBV7-3; d_gene: TRBD2; j_gene: TRBJ2-1; CDR3nt: TGTGCCAGCAGCTTAGGTATAGCGGGAGTCAATGAGCAGTTCTTC; CDR3aa: CASSLGIAGVNEQFF
abundance: many; v_gene: TRBV18; d_gene: TRBD1; j_gene: TRBJ2-7; CDR3nt: TGTGCCAGCTCACCACGACAGGGGGCGGGCGAGCAGTACTTC; CDR3aa: CASSPRQGAGEQYF
abundance: many; v_gene: TRBV18; d_gene: TRBD1; j_gene: TRBJ2-5; CDR3nt: TGTGCCAGCTCACCAAGGACAGGGCAAGAGACCCAGTACTTC; CDR3aa: CASSPRTGQETQYF
abundance: few; v_gene: TRBV7-2; d_gene: .; j_gene: TRBJ2-1; CDR3nt: TGTGCCAGCAGCTTAATGACGGTGACGAATGAGCAGTTCTTC; CDR3aa: CASSLMTVTNEQFF
abundance: many; v_gene: TRBV5-1; d_gene: .; j_gene: TRBJ2-7; CDR3nt: TGCGCCAGCAGGCTCCGACAGAGTCCTCTTACCTACGAGCAGTACTTC; CDR3aa: CASRLRQSPLTYEQYF
abundance: many; v_gene: TRBV5-5; d_gene: .; j_gene: TRBJ1-4; CDR3nt: TGTGCCAGCAGCTTGGTGGGGGGCCGAGAAAAACTGTTTTTT; CDR3aa: CASSLVGGREKLFF
abundance: many; v_gene: TRBV29-1; d_gene: TRBD2; j_gene: TRBJ2-3; CDR3nt: TGCAGCGTTGAACGGCCTAGCGGGAGGGCCGCAGATACGCAGTATTTT; CDR3aa: CSVERPSGRAADTQYF
abundance: few; v_gene: TRBV20-1; d_gene: .; j_gene: TRBJ2-3; CDR3nt: TGCAGTGCTAGAGACGACGGGAGCGTAATAGATACGCAGTATTTT; CDR3aa: CSARDDGSVIDTQYF
abundance: many; v_gene: TRBV5-1; d_gene: .; j_gene: TRBJ1-2; CDR3nt: TGCGCCCGCAGTCCCCCCAGGGACTTCTATGGCTACACCTTC; CDR3aa: CARSPPRDFYGYTF
abundance: many; v_gene: TRBV28; d_gene: TRBD2; j_gene: TRBJ2-2; CDR3nt: TGTGCCAGCAGACTAGCGGGTTCGAACACCGGGGAGCTGTTTTTT; CDR3aa: CASRLAGSNTGELFF
abundance: .; v_gene: TRBV27; d_gene: .; j_gene: TRBJ2-1; CDR3nt: TGTGCCAGCAGTTTAGTGGAGGGCCCCCATGAGCAGTTCTTC; CDR3aa: CASSLVEGPHEQFF
abundance: few; v_gene: TRBV29-1; d_gene: .; j_gene: TRBJ2-5; CDR3nt: TGCAGCGTTCTCGCCCATTTCGAGTCGGAGGAGACCCAGTACTTC; CDR3aa: CSVLAHFESEETQYF
abundance: many; v_gene: TRBV12-3/TRBV12-4; d_gene: TRBD1; j_gene: TRBJ1-1; CDR3nt: TGTGCCAGCAGTTCTTTGGGGACAGAGAACACTGAAGCTTTCTTT; CDR3aa: CASSSLGTENTEAFF
abundance: many; v_gene: TRBV4-2; d_gene: TRBD2; j_gene: TRBJ2-6; CDR3nt: TGTGCCAGCAGCCAATCGAGCGGGAGGATCTCTGGGGCCAACGTCCTGACTTTC; CDR3aa: CASSQSSGRISGANVLTF
abundance: many; v_gene: TRBV6-5; d_gene: TRBD1; j_gene: TRBJ2-2; CDR3nt: TGTGCCACCGCGCCGTCCTGGACAGGGGCGGGCGGGGAGCTGTTTTTT; CDR3aa: CATAPSWTGAGGELFF